The 13 T cell receptor beta chains reported below all come from one sample, sequenced in a study of T cell responses to AZD1222 COVID-19 vaccine. Repertoires were generated with immunoSEQ multiplex PCR, while TCRdb's copy carries only in-frame clones and drops some. The sample consists of roughly 100,000 clones, 93% of them appearing once. Specimen: peripheral blood, collected on day 0 of AZD1222 vaccination. The origin of the receptors is an adult in good health.

CDR3 sequence reads: CASSGTFTDTQYF. In DNA, the CDR3 is TGCGCCAGCAGCGGGACTTTCACAGATACGCAGTATTTT. The J gene is TRBJ2-3, the V gene TRBV5-1; tentative D call: TRBD2 (6 bases). Trimming shortened V by 4 bases and J by 2 bases, and 8 bases separated the two germline ends. The CDR3 spans 13 residues. CDR1 and CDR2 (germline): SGHRS, YFSETQ.

This clone was picked up one time. The chain employs TRBV7-3 and TRBJ2-6; D is ambiguous. The ends were cut back, 6 bases at V and 0 bases at J, with 12 bases in the middle. The CDR3 loop spans 16 amino acids. Per germline, CDR1 SGHTA and CDR2 FQGTGA. The CDR3 DNA is TGTGCCAGCAGTTATAACGTCTTCTCTGGGGCCAACGTCCTGACTTTC. It encodes CASSYNVFSGANVLTF.

The chain carries TRBV10-3 and TRBJ1-1; D remains ambiguous. CDR3 size: 15 residues. Germline lookup yields CDR1 ENHRY and CDR2 SYGVKD. The germline V and J ends were trimmed by 6 bases and 2 bases, with 16 bases remaining between them. This CDR3 reads CAISSISARNTEAFF. DNA for the CDR3: TGTGCCATCAGCTCCATCTCCGCCCGTAACACTGAAGCTTTCTTT.

Only one count was recorded for this clone. This chain links TRBV27 with TRBJ2-1, with 7 bases matching TRBD2. In germline, CDR1 is MNHEY, CDR2 SMNVEV (reference sequence). Trimming at V came to 4 bases and at J to 0 bases, leaving 3 bases not matched to a gene. The CDR3 runs 15 residues. CDR3 bases: TGTGCCAGCAGTTCTAGCGGATCCTCCTACAATGAGCAGTTCTTC. Its protein product is CASSSSGSSYNEQFF.

The gene calls are TRBV7-6 and TRBJ2-3; a weak D match, TRBD2 (5 bases). V was cut by 2 bases and J by 2 bases, with 26 bases left in between. Germline V gene lookup returns CDR1 SGHVS and CDR2 FNYEAQ. This CDR3 region has 20 residues. The CDR3 nucleotides are TGTGCCAGCAGCTTATTACGGACTGGGGATAATCCGGCCTACACAGATACGCAGTATTTT. Its translation: CASSLLRTGDNPAYTDTQYF. Full variable domain (remainder filled in from reference TRBV7-6 and TRBJ2-3): GAGVSQSPRYKVTKRGQDVALRCDPISGHVSLYWYRQALGQGPEFLTYFNYEAQQDKSGLPNDRFSAERPEGSISTLTIQRTEQRDSAMYRCASSLLRTGDNPAYTDTQYFGPGTRLTVL.

The chain employs TRBV9 and TRBJ2-5, with 12 bases that match TRBD1. The CDR3 sequence is 16 residues long. Trimming removed 0 bases from V and 4 bases from J; junction bases left unmatched: 4. Germline-derived CDR1 and CDR2 are SGDLS and YYNGEE. The CDR3 protein is CASSVAGTGGGETQYF. In DNA form, the CDR3 reads TGTGCCAGCAGCGTAGCGGGGACAGGGGGCGGAGAGACCCAGTACTTC.

The V and J genes are TRBV6-5 and TRBJ1-2, with unresolved D. The CDR3 length is 13 residues. Germline CDR1 and CDR2: MNHEY and SVGAGI. V was cut by 8 bases and J by 0 bases, with 10 bases left in between. CDR3 coding DNA: TGTGCCAGCTCAGAGTCCCCTAACTATGGCTACACCTTC. Protein: CASSESPNYGYTF.

V usage is TRBV9 and J usage is TRBJ2-3, with D possibly TRBD2 on 6 matching bases. V gave up 4 bases and J gave up 5 bases, with 11 bases separating them. The CDR3 loop spans 13 amino acids. CDR1 SGDLS and CDR2 YYNGEE come from the germline V gene. CDR3 in DNA: TGTGCCAGCAGCAGAGGAGGGGTAGATACGCAGTATTTT. As protein: CASSRGGVDTQYF.

This rearrangement joins TRBV4-2 to TRBJ2-1, with no clear D. The CDR3 extends over 15 amino acids. Deletions cut 4 bases from V and 7 bases from J, with 17 bases between. Germline lookup yields CDR1 LGHNA and CDR2 YNFKEQ. CDR3 nucleotide sequence: TGTGCCAGCAGCCCGATGGTCCGGAGTGGAAATGAGCAGTTCTTC. Its protein product is CASSPMVRSGNEQFF.

This CDR3 is CAWGGKNSGDTGELFF. The CDR3 DNA sequence: TGTGCCTGGGGGGGGAAGAATAGCGGAGACACCGGGGAGCTGTTTTTT. The genes are TRBV30 and TRBJ2-2; D is perhaps TRBD2 (6 bases). The CDR3 contains 16 residues. V was cut by 5 bases and J by 3 bases, with 19 bases left in between. Germline CDR1 is GTSNPN and CDR2 is SVGIG (reference sequence).

Worth noting for this clone: The germline gene is not matched at one end of the junction; a read error may be the cause. The chain is built from TRBV11-2 and TRBJ1-2; D is unclear. The CDR3 has 15 residues. Germline values: CDR1 SGHAT, CDR2 FQNNGV. This CDR3 reads CASSSPGQAKYGYTF. The CDR3 coding sequence is TGTGCCAGCAGCTCCCCCGGGCAGGCTAAGTATGGCTACACCTTC.

This chain joins TRBV5-6 and TRBJ1-5; D is undetermined. The CDR3 consists of 14 residues. With 1 base removed from V and 1 base from J, the gap between germline ends came to 6 bases. CDR1 and CDR2 (germline): SGHDT, YYEEEE. The DNA for the CDR3 is TGTGCCAGCAGCTTGTCCGACAGCAATCAGCCCCAGCATTTT. Encoded protein: CASSLSDSNQPQHF.

The chain employs TRBV4-1 and TRBJ2-1; TRBD1 agrees at 8 bases. V was pared by 1 base and J by 7 bases, with 3 bases of the junction left unmatched. CDR1 MGHRA and CDR2 YSYEKL come from the germline V gene. This CDR3 is 14 amino acids long. The CDR3, as DNA: TGCGCCAGCAGCCAAGCCAGGGGGCGGAATGAGCAGTTCTTC. Its protein is CASSQARGRNEQFF.